A single sample is the source of the 32 T cell receptor beta chains below, sequenced in a study of blood T cells in healthy people across ages. The authors ran a second PCR of 7 to 11 cycles using a sample-barcoded 5' primer and a J-beta primer mix. TCRdb independently ran MiXCR on the 5' RACE reads; one entry per CDR3 protein. The profile covers about 720,000 distinct CDR3 sequences, with around 25% appearing a single time and under 4% taken by the ten largest. The same specimen was also included in a second study, on T cells of mothers and their children.

Sequencing was performed on blood. The receptors come from a boy aged 10-17 years in good health.

The V and J genes are TRBV7-8 and TRBJ2-2; TRBD2 matches at 7 bases. J gave up 5 bases and V 2 bases, and 5 bases lay outside the gene matches. There are 15 residues in the CDR3. Germline assignment: CDR1 SGHVS and CDR2 FQNEAQ. The CDR3 coding sequence is TGTGCCAGCAGCTTATCTGGCGGGGGTACCGGGGAGCTGTTTTTT. Translation: CASSLSGGGTGELFF. The variable domain in full, completed from reference TRBV7-8 and TRBJ2-2, reads GAGVSQSPRYKVAKRGQDVALRCDPISGHVSLFWYQQALGQGPEFLTYFQNEAQLDKSGLPSDRFFAERPEGSVSTLKIQRTQQEDSAVYLCASSLSGGGTGELFFGEGSRLTVL.

The chain combines TRBV19 with TRBJ2-1; D may correspond to TRBD1 or TRBD2 (5 bases each). V lost 8 bases, J lost 1 base, and 9 bases lay in between. The CDR3 runs to 13 residues. In germline, CDR1 is LNHDA, CDR2 SQIVND (reference sequence). DNA for the CDR3: TGTGCCAGTCGGGACGTGTCCTACAATGAGCAGTTCTTC. It translates to CASRDVSYNEQFF.

This clonotype was found a few times. This chain connects TRBV29-1 to TRBJ1-2, with 8 bases lining up with TRBD1. With V trimmed by 6 bases and J by 6 bases, 9 bases remained unmatched. This CDR3 region has 13 residues. Germline CDR1 reads SQVTM; CDR2 reads ANQGSEA. In DNA form, the CDR3 reads TGCAGCGTCGCGGACAGGGAGGGTAATGGCTACACCTTC. This gives the protein CSVADREGNGYTF. Looking up the rest from reference TRBV29-1 and TRBJ1-2 gives the full variable domain: SAVISQKPSRDICQRGTSLTIQCQVDSQVTMMFWYRQQPGQSLTLIATANQGSEATYESGFVIDKFPISRPNLTFSTLTVSNMSPEDSSIYLCSVADREGNGYTFGSGTRLTVV.

In its sample, this clonotype was seen a few times. This rearrangement joins TRBV9 to TRBJ2-5; possibly TRBD1 or TRBD2 for D (6 bases each). The V gene's germline CDR1 is SGDLS and CDR2 YYNGEE. Trimming shortened V by 3 bases and J by 1 base, and 16 bases separated the two germline ends. The CDR3 is 16 residues long. CDR3 coding DNA: TGTGCCAGCAGCGCCACTTCGGGGGCACCCCAAGAGACCCAGTACTTC. It translates to CASSATSGAPQETQYF.

The V and J genes are TRBV28 and TRBJ2-3; TRBD1 or TRBD2 may be the D gene (5 bases each). The V gene lost 7 bases and the J gene lost 6 bases, with 23 bases spanning the gap. Germline assignment: CDR1 MDHEN and CDR2 SYDVKM. CDR3 size: 16 residues. The DNA of the CDR3 is TGTGCCAGCACCAGTTTGGGGGACGGGGTGTCTGATACGCAGTATTTT. This gives the protein CASTSLGDGVSDTQYF.

There are a few counts of this clonotype. This chain uses TRBV7-9 with TRBJ1-1, with D perhaps matching TRBD1 (6 bases). The CDR3 is 16 residues long. CDR1 and CDR2 from the germline V gene are SEHNR and FQNEAQ (reference sequence). The ends were cut back, 6 bases at V and 1 base at J, with 18 bases in the middle. This CDR3 reads CASSGGTGTANTEAFF. DNA for the CDR3: TGTGCCAGCAGTGGGGGCACAGGGACGGCGAACACTGAAGCTTTCTTT.

This clonotype was found a few times. This rearrangement joins TRBV12-3 or TRBV12-4 to TRBJ1-4; D is ambiguous. Trimming stripped 4 bases from V and 7 bases from J, with 7 bases between. CDR3 length equals 12 residues. In DNA, the CDR3 is TGTGCCAGCAGTTCAACGGGTGAAAAACTGTTTTTT. This sequence encodes CASSSTGEKLFF.

This clonotype was observed a few times. The chain combines TRBV4-1 with TRBJ2-3, with no clear D. CDR3 length: 13 amino acids. Trimming removed 6 bases at V and 2 bases at J, with 9 bases between. CDR1 is MGHRA, CDR2 YSYEKL, per germline. CDR3 sequence: CASRPGTTDTQYF. The CDR3 DNA reads as TGCGCCAGCAGGCCCGGCACCACAGATACGCAGTATTTT.

The chain employs TRBV28 and TRBJ2-5; tentatively, D is TRBD1 (6 bases). V was clipped by 2 bases and J by 2 bases, with 15 bases between them. The CDR3 is 16 residues long. Per germline, CDR1 MDHEN and CDR2 SYDVKM. The CDR3 here is CASSLGGSAGQETQYF. Written as DNA, the CDR3 is TGTGCCAGCAGTTTAGGGGGCAGCGCCGGACAAGAGACCCAGTACTTC.

This sequence joins TRBV7-9 and TRBJ2-1; D gene unclear. V shed 5 bases and J shed 6 bases, with 11 bases lying between them. Germline V gives CDR1 SEHNR, CDR2 FQNEAQ (reference sequence). This CDR3 spans 13 amino acids. CDR3 residues: CASSNDRSNEQFF. The CDR3 bases are TGTGCCAGCAGCAACGACCGAAGCAATGAGCAGTTCTTC.

V gene TRBV27 combines with J gene TRBJ2-1, with TRBD1 matching 10 bases. Germline CDR1 is MNHEY and CDR2 is SMNVEV (reference sequence). The junction had 12 bases not matched to a gene; V was cut back by 6 bases and J by 7 bases. The CDR3 sequence is 16 residues long. The CDR3 DNA follows: TGTGCCAGCAGAACTAACGGGGACAGGGGTCGAAATGAGCAGTTCTTC. Translating it yields CASRTNGDRGRNEQFF.

The chain combines TRBV7-9 with TRBJ2-7; D perhaps matches TRBD2 (5 bases). The length of the CDR3 is 12 residues. V was clipped by 9 bases and J by 4 bases, with 13 bases between them. Germline assignment: CDR1 SEHNR and CDR2 FQNEAQ (reference sequence). The DNA of the CDR3 is TGTGCCAGTCAGCTCGGGGTGTACGAGCAGTACTTC. It codes for CASQLGVYEQYF.

The DNA for the CDR3 is TGTGCCAGCAGTTTAGACCCAACAAATCAGCCCCAGCATTTT. Translated: CASSLDPTNQPQHF. The chain carries TRBV28 and TRBJ1-5; D gene ambiguous. The CDR3 extends over 14 amino acids. V lost 2 bases to trimming and J lost 4 bases, with 9 bases between them. Germline V gene lookup returns CDR1 MDHEN and CDR2 SYDVKM.

This clonotype was detected only a few times. The chain links TRBV7-3 to TRBJ2-5; 7 bases map to TRBD2. The last part of the DNA fits TRBJ2-1 better; the J call may be wrong. Germline V CDR1 and CDR2: SGHTA, FQGTGA. This CDR3 is built from 15 residues. The CDR3 coding sequence is TGTGCCAGCAGCCCCGTGGGGGGGACTTACAATGAGCAGTTCTTC. Its protein product is CASSPVGGTYNEQFF.

In its sample, this clonotype was seen a few times. The chain has TRBV7-9 and TRBJ1-3, with TRBD1 identical over 9 bases. CDR3 length: 17 residues. Trimming removed 3 bases from V and 3 bases from J; junction bases left unmatched: 9. CDR1 and CDR2 from the germline V gene are SEHNR and FQNEAQ (reference sequence). The CDR3 region is CASSFILGTGFGNTIYF. CDR3 sequence (DNA): TGTGCCAGCAGCTTCATCTTGGGGACAGGGTTTGGAAACACCATATATTTT.

The J gene is TRBJ1-2, the V gene TRBV12-3 or TRBV12-4; 7 bases agree with TRBD1. The ends lost 5 bases at V and 6 bases at J; junction bases unmatched: 6. CDR3 size: 13 residues. The CDR3 DNA reads as TGTGCCAGCAGTGCCGACAGGGCCCATGGCTACACCTTC. Protein: CASSADRAHGYTF.

This clonotype was counted between two and nine times. The chain recombines TRBV7-2 with TRBJ2-7; no clear D. Germline assignment: CDR1 SGHTA and CDR2 FQGNSA. Trimming took off 0 bases at V and 7 bases at J, with 7 bases between the two ends. This CDR3 spans 12 amino acids. This CDR3 is CASSLAPLEQYF. The CDR3 DNA is TGTGCCAGCAGCTTAGCCCCTCTGGAGCAGTACTTC. Full variable domain (rest looked up from reference TRBV7-2 and TRBJ2-7): GAGVSQSPSNKVTEKGKDVELRCDPISGHTALYWYRQSLGQGLEFLIYFQGNSAPDKSGLPSDRFSAERTGGSVSTLTIQRTQQEDSAVYLCASSLAPLEQYFGPGTRLTVT.

The chain couples TRBV7-2 to TRBJ2-3; D might be TRBD1 or TRBD2, each matching 5 bases. CDR1 and CDR2 from the germline V gene are SGHTA and FQGNSA. CDR3 length equals 17 residues. Trimming removed 2 bases from V and 0 bases from J, with 15 bases in between. CDR3 region: CASSLRDGLYSTDTQYF. The CDR3 coding sequence is TGTGCCAGCAGCTTAAGGGACGGCCTCTATAGCACAGATACGCAGTATTTT. Together with reference TRBV7-2 and TRBJ2-3, the CDR3 gives the full variable domain: GAGVSQSPSNKVTEKGKDVELRCDPISGHTALYWYRQSLGQGLEFLIYFQGNSAPDKSGLPSDRFSAERTGGSVSTLTIQRTQQEDSAVYLCASSLRDGLYSTDTQYFGPGTRLTVL.

The DNA for the CDR3 is TGTGCCAGCAGTTTAGGGCCGGTACTAGCGGGAGGAGGGCAAGAGACCCAGTACTTC. Translation: CASSLGPVLAGGGQETQYF. The V and J genes are TRBV12-3 or TRBV12-4 and TRBJ2-5, with 12 positions matching TRBD2. The CDR3 is 19 amino acids. Trimming took 1 base from V and 2 from J; bases not matched to a gene: 11.

The chain links TRBV27 to TRBJ2-7; 9 nucleotides align to TRBD1. V lost 6 bases, J lost 6 bases, and 15 bases stayed unmatched. Germline values: CDR1 MNHEY, CDR2 SMNVEV (reference sequence). This CDR3 has 16 amino acids. CDR3 DNA sequence: TGTGCCAGCAGCCTTATCACGGGACAGGGTATGGGCGAGCAGTACTTC. Its protein product is CASSLITGQGMGEQYF.

This clonotype is a singleton in its sample. The junction shows a germline mismatch at one end, possibly a read error. In DNA form, the CDR3 reads TGCGCTAGCAGCCAAGAGGTAGGGAACACTGAAGCTTTCTTT. Residues: CASSQEVGNTEAFF. The V call is TRBV4-3, the J call TRBJ1-1; D unclear. Germline CDR1 and CDR2: LGHNA and YSLEER. The CDR3 runs 14 residues.

The sample holds a few counts of this clonotype. The rearrangement joins TRBV10-3 to TRBJ2-1; tentatively, D is TRBD1 (6 bases). Germline V gives CDR1 ENHRY, CDR2 SYGVKD. V shed 2 bases and J shed 10 bases, with 15 bases lying between them. CDR3 size: 14 residues. The DNA for the CDR3 is TGTGCCATCAGTGAGCCTTCCCAGGGGCGGGAGCAGTTCTTC. Translating it yields CAISEPSQGREQFF.

In DNA form, the CDR3 reads TGCAGTGCTGAAGTCAGGGGCTCTGGGGCCAACGTCCTGACTTTC. This codes for CSAEVRGSGANVLTF. V and J are TRBV20-1 and TRBJ2-6, with D possibly being TRBD1 (6 bases). This CDR3 spans 15 amino acids. V was cut by 5 bases and J by 0 bases, with 11 bases left in between. Germline assignment: CDR1 DFQATT and CDR2 SNEGSKA (reference sequence).

This chain links TRBV25-1 with TRBJ2-7; 7 nucleotides agree with TRBD1. The germline CDR1 and CDR2 sequences are MGHDK and SYGVNS. V shed 6 bases and J 3 bases; nucleotides not matched to a gene: 17. The length of the CDR3 is 17 residues. CDR3 coding DNA: TGTGCCAGCAGAAGTTCCAACAGGGGAGAGGGGAGCTACGAGCAGTACTTC. This encodes CASRSSNRGEGSYEQYF.

This clonotype appeared a few times. The chain combines TRBV28 with TRBJ1-2; perhaps TRBD1 as D (5 bases). Germline values: CDR1 MDHEN, CDR2 SYDVKM. The CDR3 is 14 amino acids. V lost 6 bases and J lost 1, with 12 bases in between. Here the CDR3 DNA reads TGTGCCAGCAGATTCGGACAAATTAACTATGGCTACACCTTC. This gives the protein CASRFGQINYGYTF.

The V and J genes are TRBV7-9 and TRBJ1-1, with D uncertain. This CDR3 spans 12 amino acids. Germline V lookup: CDR1 SEHNR, CDR2 FQNEAQ (reference sequence). V lost 8 bases and J lost 6, with 13 bases in between. This CDR3 reads CASQVAVAEAFF. In DNA, the CDR3 is TGTGCCAGCCAAGTCGCGGTCGCTGAAGCTTTCTTT.

This chain connects TRBV29-1 to TRBJ1-2, with D hard to call. Germline V gene data show CDR1 as SQVTM and CDR2 as ANQGSEA. This CDR3 contains 12 residues. V dropped 1 base and J dropped 8 bases, with 11 bases sitting between them. For the CDR3, the DNA is TGCAGCGTTGAAGTAGCGGGGAAAGGCTACACCTTC. This gives the protein CSVEVAGKGYTF.

As to this clonotype: The junction shows a germline mismatch at one end, possibly a read error. V usage is TRBV12-3 or TRBV12-4 and J usage is TRBJ1-5; possible D gene TRBD1, 5 bases. The CDR3 loop spans 15 amino acids. CDR3 in DNA: TGTGCCAGCAGGTTAGCAGGGTCGAGCAATCAGCCCCAGCATTTT. The encoded protein is CASRLAGSSNQPQHF.

The sample holds a few counts of this clonotype. The CDR3, as DNA: TGTGCCAGCACGCCGGGACGTAACTATGGCTACACCTTC. It specifies CASTPGRNYGYTF. This sequence joins TRBV6-2 or TRBV6-3 and TRBJ1-2; perhaps TRBD1 as D (5 bases). With 7 bases removed from V and 1 base from J, the gap between germline ends came to 10 bases. Germline V CDR1 and CDR2: MNHEY, SVGEGT. The CDR3 runs to 13 residues.

The genes are TRBV6-5 and TRBJ1-1, with D tentatively TRBD1 (5 bases). Trimming took off 2 bases at V and 6 bases at J, with 16 bases between the two ends. This CDR3 spans 15 amino acids. Germline CDR1 and CDR2: MNHEY and SVGAGI. CDR3 amino acids: CASSYTTGDDAEAFF. The DNA of the CDR3 is TGTGCCAGCAGTTACACTACAGGAGACGACGCTGAAGCTTTCTTT.

This chain joins TRBV13 and TRBJ2-3; D might be TRBD2 (5 bases). Trimming removed 5 bases from V and 3 bases from J, with 12 bases in between. This CDR3 spans 14 amino acids. Per germline, CDR1 PRHDT and CDR2 FYEKMQ (reference sequence). The CDR3 spells CASSRMTGTDTQYF. CDR3 bases: TGTGCCAGCAGCCGCATGACGGGGACAGATACGCAGTATTTT.

The table lists this clonotype with a few counts. The chain couples TRBV27 to TRBJ2-7; a possible D gene is TRBD2 (6 bases). V was trimmed by 3 bases and J by 3 bases, leaving 12 bases between them. The germline gives CDR1 MNHEY, CDR2 SMNVEV (reference sequence). CDR3 length equals 14 residues. The CDR3 region is CASSLLALGYEQYF. CDR3 nucleotide sequence: TGTGCCAGCAGTTTGCTAGCGCTAGGCTACGAGCAGTACTTC.